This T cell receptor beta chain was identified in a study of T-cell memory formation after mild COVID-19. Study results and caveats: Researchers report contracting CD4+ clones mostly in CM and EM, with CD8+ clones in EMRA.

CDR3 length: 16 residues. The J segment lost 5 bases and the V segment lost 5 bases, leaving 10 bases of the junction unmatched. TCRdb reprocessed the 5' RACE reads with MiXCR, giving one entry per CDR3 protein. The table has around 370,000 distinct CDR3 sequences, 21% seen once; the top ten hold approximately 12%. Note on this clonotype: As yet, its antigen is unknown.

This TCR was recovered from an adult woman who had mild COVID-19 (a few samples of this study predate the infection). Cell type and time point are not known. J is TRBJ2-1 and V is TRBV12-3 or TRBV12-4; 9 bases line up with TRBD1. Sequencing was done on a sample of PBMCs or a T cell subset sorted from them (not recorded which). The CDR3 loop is CASSSTGTGFHNEQFF. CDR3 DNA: TGTGCCAGCAGTAGCACCGGGACAGGGTTCCACAATGAGCAGTTCTTC.